Below are 27 T cell receptor beta chains sequenced from a single sample in a study of technical replicates of blood from a few donors listed by TCRdb under 2017. The library came from the immunoSEQ multiplex PCR assay. As stored in TCRdb, this immuneACCESS dataset retains in-frame rearrangements with V and J assigned. A fraction of the clones does not appear; measured against another copy, unresolved V genes explain less than half of the discrepancy, and the remainder lacks a known reason. For this sample the table gives approximately 73,000 clones, of which around 93% were detected only once. Clones ranked in the top ten supply roughly 0.25% of the sample. Sequencing was done on a sample of T cells isolated from PBMCs. The receptors were gathered from a human donor in good health.

The J gene is TRBJ1-2, the V gene TRBV6-1; perhaps TRBD1 as D (5 bases). Germline CDR1 and CDR2: MNHNS and SASEGT. V was clipped by 2 bases and J by 5 bases, with 6 bases between them. The CDR3 loop spans 12 amino acids. In nucleotides, the CDR3 is TGTGCCAGCAGTGAACAGGGTTATGGCTACACCTTC. Its protein product is CASSEQGYGYTF.

This clone occurred a few times. This chain links TRBV28 with TRBJ1-1; 9 bases are shared with TRBD1. The V gene end was trimmed by 9 bases and the J gene end by 6 bases; junction bases not matched to a gene: 5. Per the germline V gene, CDR1 is MDHEN and CDR2 is SYDVKM. CDR3 length equals 12 residues. CDR3 bases: TGTGCCAGTATAAGACAGGGGGCTGAAGCTTTCTTT. Translating gives CASIRQGAEAFF.

This sequence joins TRBV28 and TRBJ1-2; D gene unclear. Trimming took 2 bases from V and 8 from J, leaving 15 bases between them. Germline loops: CDR1 MDHEN, CDR2 SYDVKM. This CDR3 has 14 amino acids. CDR3 sequence: CASSLVEGAQGYTF. CDR3 sequence (DNA): TGTGCCAGCAGTTTAGTGGAGGGCGCTCAAGGCTACACCTTC.

J is TRBJ2-7 and V is TRBV9; tentatively, D is TRBD2 (5 bases). The V gene lost 0 bases and the J gene lost 3 bases, with 13 bases spanning the gap. Germline values: CDR1 SGDLS, CDR2 YYNGEE. There are 15 residues in the CDR3. Here the CDR3 DNA reads TGTGCCAGCAGCGTAGCTACGGGGTTTGGCTACGAGCAGTACTTC. Residues: CASSVATGFGYEQYF.

The chain joins TRBV10-3 to TRBJ1-5; 8 positions match TRBD1. In germline, CDR1 is ENHRY, CDR2 SYGVKD. This CDR3 is built from 15 residues. The V and J ends lost 6 bases and 1 base, in that order; junction bases with no gene match: 5. The CDR3 spells CAIRDREESNQPQHF. CDR3 DNA sequence: TGTGCCATCAGGGACAGGGAAGAAAGCAATCAGCCCCAGCATTTT.

V gene TRBV6-6 combines with J gene TRBJ2-2, with unresolved D. Germline CDR1 reads MNHNY; CDR2 reads SVGAGI (reference sequence). There are 14 residues in the CDR3. Trimming shortened V by 7 bases and J by 5 bases, and 14 bases separated the two germline ends. CDR3 nucleotides: TGTGCCAGCAACGGCCCGGAGCTGACCGGGGAGCTGTTTTTT. It is translated as CASNGPELTGELFF.

The chain uses TRBV28 and TRBJ1-5, with unresolved D. This CDR3 contains 17 residues. The germline V gene encodes CDR1 MDHEN and CDR2 SYDVKM. Trimming left V 3 bases short and J 3 bases short, with 18 bases between. The CDR3: CASSLRGRSLINQPQHF. In nucleotides, the CDR3 is TGTGCCAGCAGTTTGCGGGGAAGGTCTTTAATCAATCAGCCCCAGCATTTT.

The chain employs TRBV14 and TRBJ2-7, with a tentative D call TRBD1 (6 bases). Per the germline V gene, CDR1 is SGHDN and CDR2 is FVKESK. CDR3 length equals 12 residues. V was clipped by 5 bases and J by 2 bases, with 7 bases between them. DNA for the CDR3: TGTGCCAGCAGCGGACAGCCCTACGAGCAGTACTTC. Translated, it gives CASSGQPYEQYF.

CDR3 in DNA: TGTGCCAGCAGCCCTCCGAACAGGGGGAAGTACACTGAAGCTTTCTTT. This encodes CASSPPNRGKYTEAFF. V and J are TRBV2 and TRBJ1-1; TRBD1 aligns across 8 bases. Germline CDR1 reads SNHLY; CDR2 reads FYNNEI. V dropped 6 bases and J dropped 3; count of bases not matched to a gene: 12. This CDR3 has 16 residues.

V and J are TRBV10-3 and TRBJ2-3; TRBD1 matches 7 bases. The CDR3 covers 15 residues. Germline loops: CDR1 ENHRY, CDR2 SYGVKD. V trimming: 5 bases; J trimming: 4 bases; junction bases outside the gene matches: 9. The CDR3 loop reads CAISPGTAPADTQYF. The CDR3 nucleotides are TGTGCCATCAGTCCCGGGACAGCGCCGGCAGATACGCAGTATTTT.

J is TRBJ1-1 and V is TRBV28; 7 bases match TRBD1. This CDR3 has 14 residues. Germline V lookup: CDR1 MDHEN, CDR2 SYDVKM. The ends lost 6 bases at V and 1 base at J; junction bases unmatched: 5. This CDR3 reads CASRRGGGNTEAFF. In nucleotides, the CDR3 is TGTGCCAGCAGGAGAGGGGGCGGGAACACTGAAGCTTTCTTT.

The chain uses TRBV5-6 and TRBJ2-1; D is perhaps TRBD1 (5 bases). Germline CDR1 SGHDT, CDR2 YYEEEE. CDR3 length equals 16 residues. V was cut by 2 bases and J by 4 bases, with 16 bases left in between. Written as DNA, the CDR3 is TGTGCCAGCAGCTTCCCTGGTAAGGGGCGTTACAATGAGCAGTTCTTC. Its protein product is CASSFPGKGRYNEQFF.

This rearrangement joins TRBV19 to TRBJ2-1; the D gene is possibly TRBD2 (5 bases). Between the trimmed V and J ends, which lost 6 bases and 0 bases, there was a span of 21 bases. Germline-derived CDR1 and CDR2 are LNHDA and SQIVND (reference sequence). The CDR3 covers 18 residues. The CDR3 sequence is CASSLAPLLVSSYNEQFF. The CDR3 region has the DNA TGTGCCAGTAGCCTAGCTCCACTACTAGTTAGCTCCTACAATGAGCAGTTCTTC.

V gene TRBV5-1 combines with J gene TRBJ1-3; 7 nucleotides align to TRBD1. CDR1 is SGHRS and CDR2 is YFSETQ in the germline V gene. Germline trimming cut 4 bases from V and 2 bases from J; bases unmatched to any gene: 9. CDR3 length: 16 residues. The CDR3 protein is CASSITTGITGNTIYF. DNA of the CDR3: TGCGCCAGCAGCATTACGACAGGGATTACTGGAAACACCATATATTTT.

The chain recombines TRBV2 with TRBJ2-4, with TRBD2 identical over 14 bases. After removal of 8 bases from V and 4 bases from J, the junction contained 4 bases not matched to a gene. CDR1 is SNHLY and CDR2 is FYNNEI in the germline V gene. The CDR3 has 15 amino acids. As DNA, the CDR3 is TGTGCCAGCCGAGGGACTAGCGGGGGAAAAAACATTCAGTACTTC. This gives the protein CASRGTSGGKNIQYF.

The V gene is TRBV5-6, the J gene TRBJ2-5; possible D gene TRBD2, 6 bases. Per germline, CDR1 SGHDT and CDR2 YYEEEE. The length of the CDR3 is 18 residues. The germline V and J ends were trimmed by 4 bases and 0 bases, with 22 bases remaining between them. CDR3 residues: CASSPRILQGLYQETQYF. DNA of the CDR3: TGTGCCAGCAGCCCACGTATATTGCAGGGACTGTACCAAGAGACCCAGTACTTC.

The V and J genes are TRBV10-3 and TRBJ2-7; D is unclear. Germline V CDR1 and CDR2: ENHRY, SYGVKD. There are 11 residues in the CDR3. Trimming cost V 10 bases and J 4 bases, with 11 bases left between them. Written as DNA, the CDR3 is TGTGCCACTACGACTGAATACGAGCAGTACTTC. Translated, it gives CATTTEYEQYF.

The chain joins TRBV9 to TRBJ2-1, with D possibly being TRBD2 (6 bases). The CDR3 consists of 15 residues. Germline V gives CDR1 SGDLS, CDR2 YYNGEE. Trimming stripped 0 bases from V and 6 bases from J, with 13 bases between. This chain's CDR3 is CASSVGGGLANEQFF. CDR3 nucleotide sequence: TGTGCCAGCAGCGTAGGAGGAGGGCTCGCCAATGAGCAGTTCTTC.

This chain uses TRBV27 with TRBJ1-6, with a possible D match to TRBD1 (6 bases). CDR3 length: 17 residues. With 4 bases removed from V and 5 bases from J, the gap between germline ends came to 18 bases. Germline assignment: CDR1 MNHEY and CDR2 SMNVEV (reference sequence). Here the CDR3 DNA reads TGTGCCAGCAGTTGGACGCTACAGGGAGTTAATAATTCACCCCTCCACTTT. It is translated as CASSWTLQGVNNSPLHF.

J is TRBJ2-3 and V is TRBV6-1, with a possible D match to TRBD1 (6 bases). The CDR3 has 14 amino acids. V lost 10 bases to trimming and J lost 2 bases, with 16 bases between them. CDR1 MNHNS and CDR2 SASEGT come from the germline V gene. The CDR3 spells CATNQGLNTDTQYF. CDR3 in DNA: TGTGCCACTAACCAGGGGTTAAACACAGATACGCAGTATTTT.

In DNA, the CDR3 is TGTGCCAGTAATGGGGGGGACACGAACACCGGGGAGCTGTTTTTT. Protein: CASNGGDTNTGELFF. The chain uses TRBV19 and TRBJ2-2; a weak D match, TRBD2 (7 bases). There are 15 residues in the CDR3. CDR1 is LNHDA and CDR2 is SQIVND in the germline V gene (reference sequence). V was cut by 7 bases and J by 0 bases, with 12 bases left in between.

The chain combines TRBV5-8 with TRBJ1-5, with D hard to call. The V gene lost 0 bases and the J gene lost 9 bases, with 7 bases spanning the gap. CDR1 SGHTS and CDR2 YDEGEE come from the germline V gene. The CDR3 is made up of 12 amino acids. The CDR3 DNA is TGTGCCAGCAGCTTGGCTAATTCGCCCCAGCATTTT. Residues: CASSLANSPQHF.

The chain couples TRBV4-1 to TRBJ1-5; D not resolved. The CDR3 consists of 15 residues. Germline CDR1 MGHRA, CDR2 YSYEKL. V was cut by 3 bases and J by 0 bases, with 9 bases left in between. The CDR3 nucleotides are TGCGCCAGCAGCCAGGGCACCAATAGCAATCAGCCCCAGCATTTT. This sequence encodes CASSQGTNSNQPQHF.

This rearrangement joins TRBV19 to TRBJ1-5, with a tentative D call TRBD1 (6 bases). CDR1 LNHDA and CDR2 SQIVND come from the germline V gene (reference sequence). The CDR3 loop spans 13 amino acids. The V end was cut by 10 bases, the J end by 7 bases, with 17 bases between. In nucleotides, the CDR3 is TGTGCCACCCAAGGGGGATTAGGGCAGCCCCAGCATTTT. Its translation: CATQGGLGQPQHF. Full variable domain (remainder filled in from reference TRBV19 and TRBJ1-5): DGGITQSPKYLFRKEGQNVTLSCEQNLNHDAMYWYRQDPGQGLRLIYYSQIVNDFQKGDIAEGYSVSREKKESFPLTVTSAQKNPTAFYLCATQGGLGQPQHFGDGTRLSIL.

The chain has TRBV5-1 and TRBJ1-1; D might be TRBD1 (5 bases). Trimming removed 4 bases at V and 6 bases at J, with 10 bases between. The CDR3 contains 12 residues. Germline V gives CDR1 SGHRS, CDR2 YFSETQ. CDR3 in DNA: TGCGCCAGCAGCCCCCGGGACTCTGAAGCTTTCTTT. It yields the protein CASSPRDSEAFF.

The chain links TRBV27 to TRBJ2-7; the D gene is possibly TRBD1 (5 bases). Germline V gene sequence: CDR1 MNHEY, CDR2 SMNVEV (reference sequence). CDR3 length equals 13 residues. The V gene lost 8 bases and the J gene lost 0 bases, with 11 bases spanning the gap. The CDR3 DNA is TGTGCCAGCGCCAGGGTGAGCTCCTACGAGCAGTACTTC. Translating it yields CASARVSSYEQYF.

The chain links TRBV7-8 to TRBJ2-7, with 13 nucleotides matching TRBD2. CDR3 length equals 15 residues. CDR1 SGHVS and CDR2 FQNEAQ come from the germline V gene. Unmatched junction bases numbered 5, after V lost 2 bases and J lost 7 bases. DNA for the CDR3: TGTGCCAGCAGCTTAAGTAGGACTAGCGGGGGAGAGCAGTACTTC. It translates to CASSLSRTSGGEQYF.